These 19 T cell receptor beta chains came from one sample sequenced in a study of T-cell reconstitution after alpha-beta-depleted transplantation in children. Molecular barcoding with unique molecular identifiers was used for the TCRbeta library. A single record per CDR3 protein comes from TCRdb applying MiXCR to the PCR reads. The repertoire has 300,000 to 400,000 distinct CDR3 sequences, about a sixth of them found once; the top ten carry roughly 40%. The sample in question was PBMCs, mostly from graft donor cells, obtained 360 days after TCRalphabeta/CD19-depleted stem cell transplant. The receptors were gathered from a male patient aged 2 to 9 who had a stem cell transplant for acute lymphoblastic leukemia, so the T cells may come from the graft donor.

The V call is TRBV4-1, the J call TRBJ2-3, with 15 bases identical to TRBD2. Germline loops: CDR1 MGHRA, CDR2 YSYEKL. The CDR3 totals 17 residues. J lost 5 bases, V lost 1 base, and 4 bases had no gene match. CDR3 bases: TGCGCCAGCAGCCAAGTGGGACTAGCGGGAGGACGAGATACGCAGTATTTT. It translates to CASSQVGLAGGRDTQYF.

This clonotype was found a few times. Relative to the germline gene, one junction end is altered; a read error may explain this. The V call is TRBV5-6, the J call TRBJ1-2; 7 bases are shared with TRBD1. The CDR3 totals 14 residues. Germline assignment: CDR1 SGHDT and CDR2 YYEEEE. Here the CDR3 reads CASSLGQTAYGYTF. The CDR3 nucleotides read TGTGCCAGCAGTTTGGGACAGACGGCCTATGGCTACACCTTC. Full variable domain (remainder filled in from reference TRBV5-6 and TRBJ1-2): DAGVTQSPTHLIKTRGQQVTLRCSPKSGHDTVSWYQQALGQGPQFIFQYYEEEERQRGNFPDRFSGHQFPNYSSELNVNALLLGDSALYLCASSLGQTAYGYTFGSGTRLTVV.

This clonotype was counted only a few times. The chain recombines TRBV11-2 with TRBJ2-7; possibly TRBD2 for D (6 bases). The CDR3 has 15 residues. CDR1 is SGHAT, CDR2 FQNNGV, per germline. Trimming shortened V by 6 bases and J by 2 bases, and 17 bases separated the two germline ends. DNA for the CDR3: TGTGCCAGCAGTTCGGTACGGGAGACGACCTACGAGCAGTACTTC. Its translation is CASSSVRETTYEQYF. Full variable domain (missing parts from reference TRBV11-2 and TRBJ2-7): EAGVAQSPRYKIIEKRQSVAFWCNPISGHATLYWYQQILGQGPKLLIQFQNNGVVDDSQLPKDRFSAERLKGVDSTLKIQPAKLEDSAVYLCASSSVRETTYEQYFGPGTRLTVT.

This clonotype came up a few times. This sequence joins TRBV29-1 and TRBJ2-1; 7 positions agree with TRBD1. Germline CDR1 SQVTM, CDR2 ANQGSEA. After removal of 5 bases from V and 7 bases from J, the junction contained 8 bases not matched to a gene. The CDR3 is 13 residues long. This chain's CDR3 is CSVRQGWGNEQFF. CDR3 bases: TGCAGCGTTCGACAGGGATGGGGTAATGAGCAGTTCTTC.

This chain joins TRBV7-6 and TRBJ1-5; D unclear. Trimming removed 0 bases at V and 5 bases at J, with 5 bases between. Germline V gene lookup returns CDR1 SGHVS and CDR2 FNYEAQ. The CDR3 consists of 13 residues. CDR3 in amino acids: CASSLARDQPQHF. The CDR3 coding sequence is TGTGCCAGCAGCTTAGCCCGGGATCAGCCCCAGCATTTT. Combining the CDR3 with reference TRBV7-6 and TRBJ1-5 gives the whole variable domain GAGVSQSPRYKVTKRGQDVALRCDPISGHVSLYWYRQALGQGPEFLTYFNYEAQQDKSGLPNDRFSAERPEGSISTLTIQRTEQRDSAMYRCASSLARDQPQHFGDGTRLSIL.

This clonotype was detected only a few times. V is TRBV13 and J is TRBJ2-7, with 10 bases aligning to TRBD1. Germline V CDR1 and CDR2: PRHDT, FYEKMQ (reference sequence). The trim removed 6 bases at V and 3 bases at J, leaving 8 bases unmatched. This CDR3 is built from 15 residues. In DNA form, the CDR3 reads TGTGCCAGCAGTGAGGACAGGGGGGACGACTACGAGCAGTACTTC. Protein: CASSEDRGDDYEQYF.

The J gene is TRBJ2-1, the V gene TRBV20-1; TRBD2 matches at 9 bases. This CDR3 region has 16 residues. Germline V gene lookup returns CDR1 DFQATT and CDR2 SNEGSKA (reference sequence). The V gene end was trimmed by 0 bases and the J gene end by 4 bases; junction bases not matched to a gene: 7. In DNA form, the CDR3 reads TGCAGTGCTAGAGACCGACGGCGGGAGGGGTACAATGAGCAGTTCTTC. This sequence encodes CSARDRRREGYNEQFF.

This clonotype occurred a few times. The chain joins TRBV15 to TRBJ2-3, with a weak D call TRBD2 (6 bases). CDR1 and CDR2 from the germline V gene are LNHNV and YYDKDF (reference sequence). CDR3 length equals 17 residues. V was cut by 0 bases and J by 0 bases, with 13 bases left in between. Here the CDR3 reads CATSRDYGRRSTDTQYF. CDR3 sequence (DNA): TGTGCCACCAGCAGAGATTACGGGAGAAGGAGCACAGATACGCAGTATTTT.

Only a few counts were recorded for this clonotype. CDR3 in amino acids: CASSYPGQGQGENIQYF. CDR3 coding DNA: TGTGCCAGCAGTTACCCCGGTCAGGGGCAAGGGGAAAACATTCAGTACTTC. The chain couples TRBV6-2 or TRBV6-3 to TRBJ2-4; the D gene is possibly TRBD1 (6 bases). Germline CDR1 is MNHEY and CDR2 is SVGEGT. CDR3 length: 17 residues. V was pared by 2 bases and J by 5 bases, with 19 bases between.

This clonotype occurred once. The genes are TRBV3-1 and TRBJ2-3; no reliable D call. Germline V gene sequence: CDR1 LGHDT, CDR2 YNNKEL (reference sequence). The CDR3 is made up of 15 amino acids. V lost 6 bases and J lost 4, with 17 bases in between. CDR3 DNA: TGTGCCAGCAGGCTGACAAGGGTAGAGTCAGATACGCAGTATTTT. Protein product: CASRLTRVESDTQYF.

The chain couples TRBV30 to TRBJ2-7, with D possibly being TRBD1 or TRBD2 (5 bases each). V gave up 3 bases and J gave up 3 bases, with 18 bases separating them. CDR1 is GTSNPN and CDR2 is SVGIG in the germline V gene (reference sequence). The CDR3 length is 15 residues. The CDR3 DNA reads as TGTGCCTGGAGATCTGGGGGACGGGGTTTCTACGAGCAGTACTTC. Translation: CAWRSGGRGFYEQYF. Supplemented by reference TRBV30 and TRBJ2-7, the full variable domain reads SQTIHQWPATLVQPVGSPLSLECTVEGTSNPNLYWYRQAAGRGLQLLFYSVGIGQISSEVPQNLSASRPQDRQFILSSKKLLLSDSGFYLCAWRSGGRGFYEQYFGPGTRLTVT.

The genes are TRBV4-3 and TRBJ2-2, with 11 bases that match TRBD2. V shed 2 bases, J shed 7 bases, and the junction held 9 bases outside the gene matches. This CDR3 comprises 17 residues. CDR1 is LGHNA, CDR2 YSLEER, per germline. CDR3 nucleotide sequence: TGCGCCAGCAGCCAACCGGGACTAGCGGACCACCACGGGGAGCTGTTTTTT. It is translated as CASSQPGLADHHGELFF.

This clonotype was recorded a few times. J is TRBJ1-6 and V is TRBV4-2, with 9 nucleotides matching TRBD1. Germline V gene sequence: CDR1 LGHNA, CDR2 YNFKEQ. The CDR3 spans 15 residues. V was pared by 3 bases and J by 9 bases, with 6 bases of the junction left unmatched. The DNA for the CDR3 is TGTGCCAGCAGCCAGGGAACAGGGGGCGTTTCACCCCTCCACTTT. This gives the protein CASSQGTGGVSPLHF.

This clonotype was observed a handful of times. J is TRBJ2-1 and V is TRBV6-5; D is unclear. Per germline, CDR1 MNHEY and CDR2 SVGAGI. V was trimmed by 6 bases and J by 5 bases, leaving 5 bases between them. The CDR3 totals 11 residues. The CDR3 protein is CASRLHNEQFF. In nucleotides, the CDR3 is TGTGCCAGCAGACTCCACAATGAGCAGTTCTTC.

This chain links TRBV6-2 or TRBV6-3 with TRBJ2-7; a possible D gene is TRBD1 (5 bases). Germline V gene sequence: CDR1 MNHEY, CDR2 SVGEGT. Trimming removed 5 bases at V and 5 bases at J, with 13 bases between. The CDR3 sequence is 13 residues long. CDR3 in DNA: TGTGCCAGCAGTACGCCCCACAGGCACGAGCAGTACTTC. Protein: CASSTPHRHEQYF.

This clonotype was detected only a few times. The chain joins TRBV4-1 to TRBJ2-1; D gene ambiguous. This CDR3 contains 14 residues. CDR1 is MGHRA and CDR2 is YSYEKL in the germline V gene. V lost 1 base, J lost 7 bases, and 11 bases lay in between. Here the CDR3 reads CASSQVIITNEQFF. CDR3 in DNA: TGCGCCAGCAGCCAAGTAATAATCACGAATGAGCAGTTCTTC.

This clonotype was observed at least ten times. This chain links TRBV29-1 with TRBJ1-5; 7 bases are a match to TRBD1. This CDR3 has 12 residues. The V and J ends lost 4 bases and 4 bases, in that order; junction bases with no gene match: 1. CDR1 SQVTM and CDR2 ANQGSEA come from the germline V gene. The CDR3 region is CSVGDRNQPQHF. The CDR3 DNA follows: TGCAGCGTTGGGGACAGAAATCAGCCCCAGCATTTT.

This clonotype has a handful of counts. Here the CDR3 reads CASIISPGLDHSTDTQYF. Here the CDR3 DNA reads TGTGCCAGCATTATTAGTCCCGGACTAGACCATAGCACAGATACGCAGTATTTT. This chain links TRBV12-3 or TRBV12-4 with TRBJ2-3; 7 bases fit TRBD2. CDR3 size: 18 residues. With 7 bases clipped from V and 0 bases from J, the junction kept 16 bases outside the gene matches.

The gene calls are TRBV28 and TRBJ2-5; D unclear. Per germline, CDR1 MDHEN and CDR2 SYDVKM. V was trimmed by 3 bases and J by 0 bases, leaving 8 bases between them. The CDR3 runs 14 residues. CDR3: CASSFSGYQETQYF. The CDR3 DNA follows: TGTGCCAGCAGTTTTTCCGGGTACCAAGAGACCCAGTACTTC.